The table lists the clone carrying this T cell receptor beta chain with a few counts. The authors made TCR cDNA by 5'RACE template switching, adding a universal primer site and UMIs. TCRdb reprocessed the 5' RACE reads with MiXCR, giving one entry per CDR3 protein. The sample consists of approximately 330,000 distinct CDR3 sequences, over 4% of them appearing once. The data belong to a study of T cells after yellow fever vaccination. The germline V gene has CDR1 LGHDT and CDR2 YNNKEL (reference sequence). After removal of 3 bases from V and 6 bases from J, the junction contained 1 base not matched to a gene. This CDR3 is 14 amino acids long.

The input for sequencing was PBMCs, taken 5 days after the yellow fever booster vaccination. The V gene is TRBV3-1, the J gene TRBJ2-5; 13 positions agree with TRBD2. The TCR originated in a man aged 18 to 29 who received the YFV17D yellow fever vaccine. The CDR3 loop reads CASSQGLAGKTQYF. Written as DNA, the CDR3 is TGTGCCAGCAGCCAGGGACTAGCGGGAAAGACCCAGTACTTC.